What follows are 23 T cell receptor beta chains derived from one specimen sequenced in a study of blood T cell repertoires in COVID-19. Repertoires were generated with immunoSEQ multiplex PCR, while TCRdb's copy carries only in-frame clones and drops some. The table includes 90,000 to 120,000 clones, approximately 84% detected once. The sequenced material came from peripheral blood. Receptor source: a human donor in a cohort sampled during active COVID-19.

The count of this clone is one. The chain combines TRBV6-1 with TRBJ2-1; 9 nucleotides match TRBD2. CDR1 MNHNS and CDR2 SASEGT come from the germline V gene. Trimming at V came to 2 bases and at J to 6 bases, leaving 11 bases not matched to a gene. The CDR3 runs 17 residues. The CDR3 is CASSERGGRDSANEQFF. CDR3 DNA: TGTGCCAGCAGTGAAAGGGGCGGGAGGGATTCTGCCAATGAGCAGTTCTTC.

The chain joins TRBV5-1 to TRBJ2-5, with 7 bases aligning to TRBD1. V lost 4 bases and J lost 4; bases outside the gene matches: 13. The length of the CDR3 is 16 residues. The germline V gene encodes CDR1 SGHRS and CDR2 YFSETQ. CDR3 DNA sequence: TGCGCCAGCAGCCTCGAGGGGACAGTTCTACCAGAGACCCAGTACTTC. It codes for CASSLEGTVLPETQYF.

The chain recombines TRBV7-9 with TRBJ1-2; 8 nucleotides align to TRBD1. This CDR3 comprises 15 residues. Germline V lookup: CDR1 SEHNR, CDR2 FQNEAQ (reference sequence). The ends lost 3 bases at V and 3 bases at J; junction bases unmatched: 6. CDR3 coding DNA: TGTGCCAGCAGCTTCGGATCGGGACAGGACTATGGCTACACCTTC. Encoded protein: CASSFGSGQDYGYTF.

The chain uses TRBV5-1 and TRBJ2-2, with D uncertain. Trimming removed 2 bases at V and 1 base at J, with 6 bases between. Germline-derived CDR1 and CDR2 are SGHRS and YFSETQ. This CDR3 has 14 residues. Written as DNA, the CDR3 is TGCGCCAGCAGCTTCGGGTGGAACACCGGGGAGCTGTTTTTT. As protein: CASSFGWNTGELFF.

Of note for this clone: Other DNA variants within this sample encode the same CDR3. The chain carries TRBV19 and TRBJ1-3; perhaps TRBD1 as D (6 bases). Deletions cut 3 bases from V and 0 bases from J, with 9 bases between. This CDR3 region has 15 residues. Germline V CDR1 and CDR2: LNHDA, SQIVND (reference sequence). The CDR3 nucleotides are TGTGCCAGTAGTATCACAGGGCGCTCTGGAAACACCATATATTTT. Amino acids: CASSITGRSGNTIYF.

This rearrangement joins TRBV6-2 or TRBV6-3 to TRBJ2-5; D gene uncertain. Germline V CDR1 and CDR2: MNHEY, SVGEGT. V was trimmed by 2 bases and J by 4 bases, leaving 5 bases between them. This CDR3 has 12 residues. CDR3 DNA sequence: TGTGCCAGCAGTTACGCGGCAGAGACCCAGTACTTC. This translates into CASSYAAETQYF.

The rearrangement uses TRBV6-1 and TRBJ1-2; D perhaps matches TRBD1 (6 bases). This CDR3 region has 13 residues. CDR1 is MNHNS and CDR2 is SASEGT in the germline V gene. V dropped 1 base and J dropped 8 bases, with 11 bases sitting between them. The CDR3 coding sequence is TGTGCCAGCAGTGAAGGAGGGGGGGTGGGCTACACCTTC. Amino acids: CASSEGGGVGYTF.

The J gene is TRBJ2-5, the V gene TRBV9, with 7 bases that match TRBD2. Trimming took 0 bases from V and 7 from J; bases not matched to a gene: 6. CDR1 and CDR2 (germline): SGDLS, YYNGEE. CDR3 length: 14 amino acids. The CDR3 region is CASSVGRGGGTQYF. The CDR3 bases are TGTGCCAGCAGCGTAGGGAGGGGCGGGGGGACCCAGTACTTC.

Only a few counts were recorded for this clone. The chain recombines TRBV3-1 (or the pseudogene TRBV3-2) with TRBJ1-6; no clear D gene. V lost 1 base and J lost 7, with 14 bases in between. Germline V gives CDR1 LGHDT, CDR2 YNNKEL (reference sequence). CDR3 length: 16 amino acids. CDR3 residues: CASSQGSGLGNSPLHF. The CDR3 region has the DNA TGTGCCAGCAGCCAAGGCTCGGGGTTGGGGAATTCACCCCTCCACTTT.

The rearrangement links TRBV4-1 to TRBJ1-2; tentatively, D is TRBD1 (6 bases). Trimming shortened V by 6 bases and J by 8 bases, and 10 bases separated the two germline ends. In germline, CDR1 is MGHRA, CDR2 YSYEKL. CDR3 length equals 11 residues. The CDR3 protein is CASRQGLGYTF. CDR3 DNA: TGCGCCAGCAGACAGGGTTTAGGCTACACCTTC.

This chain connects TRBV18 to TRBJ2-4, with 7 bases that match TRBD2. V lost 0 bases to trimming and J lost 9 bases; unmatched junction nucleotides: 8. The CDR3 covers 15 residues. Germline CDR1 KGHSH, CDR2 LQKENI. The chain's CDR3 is CASSPPGREGGIQYF. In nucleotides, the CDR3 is TGTGCCAGCTCACCACCGGGCAGGGAGGGCGGCATTCAGTACTTC.

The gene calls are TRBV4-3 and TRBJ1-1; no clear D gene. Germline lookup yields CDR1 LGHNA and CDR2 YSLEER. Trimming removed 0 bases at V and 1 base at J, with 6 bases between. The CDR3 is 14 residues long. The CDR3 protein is CASSQEHRNTEAFF. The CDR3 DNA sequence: TGCGCCAGCAGCCAAGAACACAGGAACACTGAAGCTTTCTTT.

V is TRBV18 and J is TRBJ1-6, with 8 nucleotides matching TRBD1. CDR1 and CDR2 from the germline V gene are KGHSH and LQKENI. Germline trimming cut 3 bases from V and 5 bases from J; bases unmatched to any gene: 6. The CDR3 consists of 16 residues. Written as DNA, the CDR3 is TGTGCCAGCTCACCGCGCCAGGGGGCGGATAATTCACCCCTCCACTTT. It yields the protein CASSPRQGADNSPLHF.

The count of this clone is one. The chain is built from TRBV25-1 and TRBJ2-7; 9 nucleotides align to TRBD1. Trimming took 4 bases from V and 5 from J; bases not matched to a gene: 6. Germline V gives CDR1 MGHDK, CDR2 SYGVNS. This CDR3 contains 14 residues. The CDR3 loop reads CASSVDRGLNEQYF. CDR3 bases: TGTGCCAGCAGTGTCGACAGGGGGTTGAACGAGCAGTACTTC.

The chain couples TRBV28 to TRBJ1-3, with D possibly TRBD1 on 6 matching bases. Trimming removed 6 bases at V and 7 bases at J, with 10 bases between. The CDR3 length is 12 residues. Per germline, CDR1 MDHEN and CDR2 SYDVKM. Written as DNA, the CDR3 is TGTGCCAGCAGACTTACAGGGAACACCATATATTTT. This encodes CASRLTGNTIYF. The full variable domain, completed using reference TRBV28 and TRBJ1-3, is DVKVTQSSRYLVKRTGEKVFLECVQDMDHENMFWYRQDPGLGLRLIYFSYDVKMKEKGDIPEGYSVSREKKERFSLILESASTNQTSMYLCASRLTGNTIYFGEGSWLTVV.

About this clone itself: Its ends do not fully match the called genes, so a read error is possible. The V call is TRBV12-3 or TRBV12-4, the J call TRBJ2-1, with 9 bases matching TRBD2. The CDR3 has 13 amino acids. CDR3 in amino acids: CASRLAGVVEQFF. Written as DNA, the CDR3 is TGTGCCAGCAGATTAGCGGGAGTGGTTGAGCAGTTCTTC.

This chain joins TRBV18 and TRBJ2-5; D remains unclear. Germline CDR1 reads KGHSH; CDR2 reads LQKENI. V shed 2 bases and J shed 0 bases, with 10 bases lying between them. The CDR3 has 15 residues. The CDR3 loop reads CASSPSRSYQETQYF. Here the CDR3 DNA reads TGTGCCAGCTCACCATCCAGGTCGTACCAAGAGACCCAGTACTTC.

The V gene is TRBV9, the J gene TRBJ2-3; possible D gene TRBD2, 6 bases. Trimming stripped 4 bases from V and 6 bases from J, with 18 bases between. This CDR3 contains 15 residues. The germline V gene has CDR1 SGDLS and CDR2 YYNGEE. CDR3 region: CASSPVEGGADTQYF. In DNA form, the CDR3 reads TGTGCCAGCAGCCCCGTGGAGGGCGGAGCGGATACGCAGTATTTT.

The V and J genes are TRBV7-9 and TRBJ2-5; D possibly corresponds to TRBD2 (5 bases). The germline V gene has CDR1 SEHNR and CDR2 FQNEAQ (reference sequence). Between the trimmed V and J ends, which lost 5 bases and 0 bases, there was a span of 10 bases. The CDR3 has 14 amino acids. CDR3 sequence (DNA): TGTGCCAGCAGCGGCCGGGGAGACCAAGAGACCCAGTACTTC. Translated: CASSGRGDQETQYF.

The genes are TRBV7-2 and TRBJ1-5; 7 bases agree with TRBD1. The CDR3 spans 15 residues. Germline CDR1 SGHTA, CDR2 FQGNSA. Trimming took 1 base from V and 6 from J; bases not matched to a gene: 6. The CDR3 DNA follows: TGTGCCAGCAGCTTAGAGTACACAGGGGTTCAGCCCCAGCATTTT. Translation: CASSLEYTGVQPQHF.

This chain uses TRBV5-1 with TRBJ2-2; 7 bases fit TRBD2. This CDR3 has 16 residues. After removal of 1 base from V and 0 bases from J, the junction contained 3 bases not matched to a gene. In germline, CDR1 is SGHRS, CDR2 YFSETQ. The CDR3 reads CASSLPGTTNTGELFF. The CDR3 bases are TGCGCCAGCAGCTTGCCCGGGACTACGAACACCGGGGAGCTGTTTTTT.

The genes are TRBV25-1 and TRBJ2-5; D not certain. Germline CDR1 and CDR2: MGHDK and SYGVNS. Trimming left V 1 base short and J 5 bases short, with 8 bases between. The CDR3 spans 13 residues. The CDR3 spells CASSELVGETQYF. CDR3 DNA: TGTGCCAGCAGTGAATTGGTCGGGGAGACCCAGTACTTC.

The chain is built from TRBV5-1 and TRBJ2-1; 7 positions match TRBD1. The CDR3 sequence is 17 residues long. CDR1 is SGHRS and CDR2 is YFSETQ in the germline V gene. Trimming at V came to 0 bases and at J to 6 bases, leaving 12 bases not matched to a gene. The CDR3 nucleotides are TGCGCCAGCAGCTTGGCCGTGCTTAGGACAGGAACCAATGAGCAGTTCTTC. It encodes CASSLAVLRTGTNEQFF.